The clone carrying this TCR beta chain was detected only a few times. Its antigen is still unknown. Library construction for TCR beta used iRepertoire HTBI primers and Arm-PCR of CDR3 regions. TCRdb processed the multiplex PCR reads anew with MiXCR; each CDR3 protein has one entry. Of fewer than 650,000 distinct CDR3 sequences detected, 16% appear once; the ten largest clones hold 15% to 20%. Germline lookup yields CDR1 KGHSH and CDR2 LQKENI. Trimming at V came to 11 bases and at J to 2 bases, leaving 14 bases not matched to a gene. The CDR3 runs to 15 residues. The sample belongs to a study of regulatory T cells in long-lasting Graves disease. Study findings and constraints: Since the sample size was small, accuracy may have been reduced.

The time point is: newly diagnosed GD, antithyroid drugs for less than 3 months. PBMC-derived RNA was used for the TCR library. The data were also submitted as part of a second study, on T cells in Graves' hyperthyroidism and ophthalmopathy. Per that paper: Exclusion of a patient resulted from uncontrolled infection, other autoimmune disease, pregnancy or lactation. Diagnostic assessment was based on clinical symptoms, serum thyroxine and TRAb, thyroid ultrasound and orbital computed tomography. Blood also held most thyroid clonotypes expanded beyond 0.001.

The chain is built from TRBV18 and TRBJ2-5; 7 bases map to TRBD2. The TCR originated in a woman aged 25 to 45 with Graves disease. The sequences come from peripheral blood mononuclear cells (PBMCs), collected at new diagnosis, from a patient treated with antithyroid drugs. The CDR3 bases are TGTGCCCATACCTCCGGCGGGAGTCAGCAAGAGACCCAGTACTTC. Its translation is CAHTSGGSQQETQYF.